This is a list of T cell receptor beta chains from one sample in a study of blood T cells in healthy people across ages. TCRdb reprocessed the 5' RACE reads with MiXCR, giving one entry per CDR3 protein. The sample lists a few hundred thousand distinct CDR3 sequences, roughly half occurring once. The sequencing sample was made of blood. The receptors were gathered from a man aged 55 to 70 in good health. The CDR3 runs from the conserved cysteine through the conserved F or W. The D gene is left open where the match is weak. Only some rows state a clone size, as once, few, many or a class for expanded clones.

clone size	D gene	J gene	V gene	CDR3 protein	CDR3 DNA
.	.	TRBJ2-5	TRBV11-2	CASSLEPRETQYF	TGTGCCAGCAGCTTAGAACCCCGGGAGACCCAGTACTTC
.	.	TRBJ2-3	TRBV4-3	CASSQDWAGRTDTQYF	TGCGCCAGCAGCCAAGACTGGGCGGGACGCACAGATACGCAGTATTTT
.	.	TRBJ2-3	TRBV7-2	CASSTLGLTDTQYF	TGTGCCAGCAGCACACTAGGCCTCACAGATACGCAGTATTTT
.	.	TRBJ2-1	TRBV4-3	CASSQDPKGSYNEQFF	TGCGCCAGCAGCCAAGATCCTAAAGGGTCCTACAATGAGCAGTTCTTC
.	.	TRBJ1-1	TRBV27	CASSLGGGYMNTEAFF	TGTGCCAGCAGTTTAGGGGGGGGATATATGAACACTGAAGCTTTCTTT
.	.	TRBJ2-5	TRBV27	CASRSLSRDNQETQYF	TGTGCCAGCAGGTCCCTTTCCCGGGACAACCAAGAGACCCAGTACTTC
.	.	TRBJ2-6	TRBV25-1	CASSETGNGANVLTF	TGTGCCAGCAGTGAAACAGGGAATGGGGCCAACGTCCTGACTTTC
.	.	TRBJ2-1	TRBV11-2	CASSIRGGSYNEQFF	TGTGCCAGCAGCATCAGGGGAGGGAGCTACAATGAGCAGTTCTTC
many	.	TRBJ1-2	TRBV28	CASSPPGRINYGYTF	TGTGCCAGCAGTCCGCCGGGACGGATTAACTATGGCTACACCTTC
.	.	TRBJ2-7	TRBV14	CASSQAGPAPSSYEQYF	TGTGCCAGCAGCCAGGCCGGACCAGCTCCGAGCTCCTACGAGCAGTACTTC
few	TRBD1	TRBJ1-5	TRBV6-2/TRBV6-3	CASRLTGGWGQPQHF	TGTGCCAGCAGACTGACAGGGGGCTGGGGTCAGCCCCAGCATTTT
.	.	TRBJ2-3	TRBV13	CASSRRAGGTDTQYF	TGTGCCAGCAGCCGGCGGGCTGGGGGCACAGATACGCAGTATTTT
.	.	TRBJ2-7	TRBV6-5	CASKGRGAYEQYF	TGTGCCAGCAAGGGCAGGGGAGCCTACGAGCAGTACTTC
few	.	TRBJ2-1	TRBV5-1	CASSLGPILNEQFF	TGCGCCAGCAGCTTGGGGCCCATCCTCAATGAGCAGTTCTTC
few	TRBD1	TRBJ2-7	TRBV20-1	CSADPGQGGHNEQYF	TGCAGTGCAGACCCGGGACAGGGGGGACACAATGAGCAGTACTTC
few	.	TRBJ2-5	TRBV7-2	CASSSTRNQETQYF	TGTGCCAGCAGCTCTACTAGAAACCAAGAGACCCAGTACTTC
.	.	TRBJ1-4	TRBV4-2	CASAPPTNEKLFF	TGTGCCAGCGCACCCCCAACTAATGAAAAACTGTTTTTT
.	.	TRBJ2-1	TRBV12-3/TRBV12-4	CASTRTESYNEQFF	TGTGCCAGCACCCGGACAGAGTCCTACAATGAGCAGTTCTTC
few	TRBD2	TRBJ2-7	TRBV7-2	CASSFGTSGGSYEQYF	TGTGCCAGCAGCTTCGGGACTAGCGGAGGCTCCTACGAGCAGTACTTC
.	.	TRBJ2-5	TRBV14	CASSPTGGFQETQYF	TGTGCCAGCAGCCCGACGGGCGGATTCCAAGAGACCCAGTACTTC
.	.	TRBJ1-6	TRBV20-1	CSARMAVAREYGTPLHF	TGCAGTGCTAGAATGGCGGTAGCTCGGGAATACGGTACACCCCTCCACTTT
.	.	TRBJ2-7	TRBV6-2/TRBV6-3	CASSYTGCEQYF	TGTGCCAGCAGTTATACGGGGTGCGAGCAGTACTTC
.	TRBD1	TRBJ2-2	TRBV2	CASKMTGGAGELFF	TGTGCCAGCAAGATGACAGGGGGGGCCGGGGAGCTGTTTTTT
.	.	TRBJ1-1	TRBV12-3/TRBV12-4	CASRDTWAGSVEDTEAFF	TGTGCCAGCAGAGATACTTGGGCAGGGTCGGTTGAGGACACTGAAGCTTTCTTT
.	.	TRBJ2-7	TRBV9	CASSVAVTGEQYF	TGTGCCAGCAGCGTAGCTGTCACGGGCGAGCAGTACTTC
few	.	TRBJ2-4	TRBV21-1	CASSKDFGLAGAAKNIQYF	TGTGCCAGCAGCAAAGATTTCGGACTAGCGGGAGCGGCCAAAAACATTCAGTACTTC
.	.	TRBJ1-2	TRBV20-1	CSARNGRGDSKGYTF	TGCAGTGCTAGGAACGGCAGGGGTGATTCTAAGGGCTACACCTTC
.	TRBD2	TRBJ2-1	TRBV7-9	CASSFRASGGDEQFF	TGTGCCAGCAGCTTTAGGGCTAGCGGGGGCGATGAGCAGTTCTTC
.	.	TRBJ2-1	TRBV5-4	CASSLRTNEQFF	TGTGCCAGCAGCTTGCGGACTAATGAGCAGTTCTTC
.	.	TRBJ2-3	TRBV20-1	CSASRAEMDTQYF	TGCAGTGCCAGCCGGGCGGAGATGGATACGCAGTATTTT
once	TRBD2	TRBJ2-7	TRBV20-1	CSALGTSEYEQYF	TGCAGTGCCCTCGGGACTAGCGAGTACGAGCAGTACTTC
few	TRBD1	TRBJ2-1	TRBV7-3	CASSLGSGQGAMNEQFF	TGTGCCAGCAGCTTAGGGTCAGGGCAGGGGGCGATGAATGAGCAGTTCTTC
.	.	TRBJ1-5	TRBV6-2/TRBV6-3	CASSYGDYSNQPQHF	TGTGCCAGCAGTTATGGGGACTATAGCAATCAGCCCCAGCATTTT
.	TRBD2	TRBJ2-1	TRBV5-5	CASRPGLAGGKGNEQFF	TGTGCCAGCAGACCCGGACTAGCGGGGGGGAAGGGGAATGAGCAGTTCTTC
.	TRBD2	TRBJ2-1	TRBV12-3/TRBV12-4	CASRPGLAGGGNNEQFF	TGTGCCAGCAGACCTGGACTAGCGGGGGGAGGCAACAATGAGCAGTTCTTC
many	.	TRBJ1-2	TRBV29-1	CSVEDRNYGYTF	TGCAGCGTTGAAGATCGAAACTATGGCTACACCTTC
.	.	TRBJ2-5	TRBV20-1	CSAPLQETQYF	TGCAGTGCTCCTCTCCAGGAGACCCAGTACTTC
.	TRBD2	TRBJ2-1	TRBV27	CASSLLTSRDNEQFF	TGTGCCAGCAGTTTATTGACTAGCAGGGACAATGAGCAGTTCTTC
once	.	TRBJ1-1	TRBV5-4	CASSAIIGGNTEAFF	TGTGCCAGCAGCGCCATCATTGGCGGAAACACTGAAGCTTTCTTT
.	.	TRBJ1-5	TRBV27	CASSPGQSLYQPQHF	TGTGCCAGCAGTCCAGGACAGTCTTTATATCAGCCCCAGCATTTT
.	TRBD2	TRBJ2-3	TRBV4-3	CASSQALAGNTDTQYF	TGCGCCAGCAGCCAAGCACTAGCGGGGAACACAGATACGCAGTATTTT
.	.	TRBJ1-1	TRBV11-2	CASSLRVEDTEAFF	TGTGCCAGCAGCTTAAGGGTTGAGGACACTGAAGCTTTCTTT
.	TRBD1	TRBJ1-5	TRBV6-1	CASSDPTGGNQPQHF	TGTGCCAGCAGTGACCCCACAGGGGGCAATCAGCCCCAGCATTTT
.	TRBD1	TRBJ1-2	TRBV29-1	CSVEGTGIGGYTF	TGCAGCGTTGAAGGGACAGGGATCGGTGGCTACACCTTC
many	.	TRBJ2-7	TRBV10-3	CAISEVGADEQYF	TGTGCCATCAGTGAAGTAGGGGCGGACGAGCAGTACTTC
once	.	TRBJ2-3	TRBV7-8	CASSLDRDPGAQYF	TGTGCCAGCAGCTTAGACCGGGACCCGGGCGCGCAGTATTTT
many	.	TRBJ2-3	TRBV10-3	CAISGGRTTDTQYF	TGTGCCATCAGTGGGGGGAGGACCACAGATACGCAGTATTTT
few	TRBD2	TRBJ2-7	TRBV27	CASRASGGYEQYF	TGTGCCAGCAGGGCTAGCGGAGGCTACGAGCAGTACTTC
few	TRBD1	TRBJ1-1	TRBV7-2	CASSATGGFEAFF	TGTGCCAGCAGCGCGACAGGGGGCTTTGAAGCTTTCTTT
.	TRBD2	TRBJ2-3	TRBV18	CASSHGLDPDTQYF	TGTGCCAGCTCCCATGGACTAGACCCCGATACGCAGTATTTT
.	TRBD2	TRBJ2-5	TRBV20-1	CSARASGRLNEQYF	TGCAGTGCTAGAGCCAGCGGGAGGCTTAATGAGCAGTACTTC
.	TRBD2	TRBJ2-3	TRBV7-2	CASSRTSGGGSTDTQYF	TGTGCCAGCAGCCGGACTAGCGGGGGGGGTAGCACAGATACGCAGTATTTT
.	.	TRBJ1-1	TRBV12-3/TRBV12-4	CASSLRGGDTEAFF	TGTGCCAGCAGTTTAAGGGGAGGGGACACTGAAGCTTTCTTT
once	TRBD1	TRBJ1-1	TRBV20-1	CSAFPGQMNTEAFF	TGCAGTGCTTTTCCGGGACAGATGAACACTGAAGCTTTCTTT
.	.	TRBJ2-1	TRBV7-2	CASSLFGGYNEQFF	TGTGCCAGCAGCTTATTTGGGGGCTACAATGAGCAGTTCTTC